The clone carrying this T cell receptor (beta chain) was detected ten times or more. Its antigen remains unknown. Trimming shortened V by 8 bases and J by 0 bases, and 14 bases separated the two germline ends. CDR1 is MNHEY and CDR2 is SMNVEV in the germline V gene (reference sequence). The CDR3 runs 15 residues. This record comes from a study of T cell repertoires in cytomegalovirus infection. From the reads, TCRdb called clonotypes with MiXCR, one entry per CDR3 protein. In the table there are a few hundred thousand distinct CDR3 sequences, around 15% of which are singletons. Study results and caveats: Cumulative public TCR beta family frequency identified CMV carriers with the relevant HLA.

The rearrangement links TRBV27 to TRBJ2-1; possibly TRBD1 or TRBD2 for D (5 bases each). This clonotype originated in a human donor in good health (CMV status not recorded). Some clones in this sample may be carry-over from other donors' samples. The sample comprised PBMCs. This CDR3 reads CASGPRGSSYNEQFF. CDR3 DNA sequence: TGTGCCAGCGGCCCCCGGGGCAGCTCCTACAATGAGCAGTTCTTC.